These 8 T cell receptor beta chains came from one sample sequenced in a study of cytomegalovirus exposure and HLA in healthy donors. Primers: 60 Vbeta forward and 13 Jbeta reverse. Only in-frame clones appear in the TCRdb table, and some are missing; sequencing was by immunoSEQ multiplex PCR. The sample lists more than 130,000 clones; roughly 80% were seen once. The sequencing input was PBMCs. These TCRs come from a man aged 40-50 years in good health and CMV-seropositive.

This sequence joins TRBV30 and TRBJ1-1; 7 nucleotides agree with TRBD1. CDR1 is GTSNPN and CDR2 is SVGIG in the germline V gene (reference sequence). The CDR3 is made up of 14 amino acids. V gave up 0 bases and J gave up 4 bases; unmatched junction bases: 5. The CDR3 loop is CAWSVLTGRTEAFF. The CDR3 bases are TGTGCCTGGAGTGTCTTGACAGGGCGCACTGAAGCTTTCTTT.

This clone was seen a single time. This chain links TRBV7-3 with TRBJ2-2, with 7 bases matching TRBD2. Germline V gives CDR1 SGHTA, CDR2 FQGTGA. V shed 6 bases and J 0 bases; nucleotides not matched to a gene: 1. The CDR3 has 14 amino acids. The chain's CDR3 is CASRAGSNTGELFF. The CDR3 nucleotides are TGTGCCAGCAGAGCGGGATCGAACACCGGGGAGCTGTTTTTT.

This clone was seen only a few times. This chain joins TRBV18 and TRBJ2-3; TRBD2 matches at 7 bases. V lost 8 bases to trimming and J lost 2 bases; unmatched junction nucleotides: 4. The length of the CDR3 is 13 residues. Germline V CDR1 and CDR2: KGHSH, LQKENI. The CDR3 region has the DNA TGTGCCAGCCGGCGGGGGAACACAGATACGCAGTATTTT. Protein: CASRRGNTDTQYF.

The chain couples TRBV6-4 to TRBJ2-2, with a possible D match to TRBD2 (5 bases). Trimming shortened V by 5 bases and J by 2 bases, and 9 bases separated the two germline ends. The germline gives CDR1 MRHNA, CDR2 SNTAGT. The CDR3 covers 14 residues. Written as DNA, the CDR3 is TGTGCCAGCAGTCGCGGGCCTAACACCGGGGAGCTGTTTTTT. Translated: CASSRGPNTGELFF.

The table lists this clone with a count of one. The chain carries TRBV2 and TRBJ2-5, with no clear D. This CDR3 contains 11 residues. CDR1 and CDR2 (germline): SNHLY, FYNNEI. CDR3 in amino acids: CASKREETQYF. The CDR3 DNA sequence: TGTGCTTCAAAGCGTGAAGAGACCCAGTACTTC.

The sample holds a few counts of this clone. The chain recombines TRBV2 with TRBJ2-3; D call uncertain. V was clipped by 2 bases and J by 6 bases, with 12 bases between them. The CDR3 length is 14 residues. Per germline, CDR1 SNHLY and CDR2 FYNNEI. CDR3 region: CASSETAFRDTQYF. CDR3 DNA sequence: TGTGCCAGCAGTGAAACAGCCTTCCGCGATACGCAGTATTTT.

CDR3 DNA: TGTGCCAGCAGCCCCCTAAGCGGAGCGGACCAAGAGACCCAGTACTTC. This gives the protein CASSPLSGADQETQYF. The rearrangement uses TRBV5-4 and TRBJ2-5, with D possibly TRBD2 on 5 matching bases. Germline CDR1 SGHNT, CDR2 YYREEE (reference sequence). Trimming left V 4 bases short and J 0 bases short, with 16 bases between. This CDR3 is built from 16 residues.

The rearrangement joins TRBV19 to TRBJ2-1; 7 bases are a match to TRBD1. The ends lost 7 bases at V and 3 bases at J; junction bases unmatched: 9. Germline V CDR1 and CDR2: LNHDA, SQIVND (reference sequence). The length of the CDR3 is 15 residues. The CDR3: CASTQSRDSYNEQFF. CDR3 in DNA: TGTGCCAGTACCCAATCCCGGGACAGCTACAATGAGCAGTTCTTC.